These 26 T cell receptor beta chains came from one sample sequenced in a study of human T cells and chemical hapten exposure. Time point in this sample: patch test 2, 6 weeks after DPC sensitization. Sample treatment: therapeutic diphenylcyclopropenone sensitization with weekly scalp DPC. One entry per CDR3 protein results from TCRdb running MiXCR on the RACE reads. The sample includes tens of thousands of distinct CDR3 sequences, approximately 9% of them seen just once. Here the sequenced sample was whole blood, taken in connection with sensitization to the hapten diphenylcyclopropenone (DPC). The receptors come from a woman aged 50 to 65 with alopecia areata. Some clones in this sample may be carry-over from other donors' samples.

The chain has TRBV30 and TRBJ2-7; 8 nucleotides align to TRBD1. The length of the CDR3 is 11 residues. Germline V gene lookup returns CDR1 GTSNPN and CDR2 SVGIG (reference sequence). Trimming removed 6 bases from V and 4 bases from J; junction bases left unmatched: 2. In nucleotides, the CDR3 is TGTGCCTGTACAGGGGGGTACGAGCAGTACTTC. This translates into CACTGGYEQYF.

This clonotype was detected many times. The chain couples TRBV7-7 to TRBJ2-7, with 14 bases lining up with TRBD2. The germline V gene has CDR1 SSHAT and CDR2 FNYEAQ (reference sequence). The V gene end was trimmed by 3 bases and the J gene end by 5 bases; junction bases not matched to a gene: 3. The CDR3 has 15 amino acids. In nucleotides, the CDR3 is TGTGCCAGCAGCTTGGGACTAGCGGGAGCAAACGAGCAGTACTTC. Translated, it gives CASSLGLAGANEQYF.

CDR3 sequence (DNA): TGTGCCAGCAGCTATAATCCCGGGACAGAGCAGTTCTTC. It codes for CASSYNPGTEQFF. The chain combines TRBV2 with TRBJ2-1; tentatively, D is TRBD1 (6 bases). Germline V lookup: CDR1 SNHLY, CDR2 FYNNEI. The CDR3 runs 13 residues. Between the trimmed V and J ends, which lost 6 bases and 10 bases, there was a span of 16 bases.

This clonotype was observed at least ten times. V is TRBV3-1 and J is TRBJ2-3; D gene unclear. The CDR3 has 12 residues. Per germline, CDR1 LGHDT and CDR2 YNNKEL (reference sequence). V lost 1 base, J lost 9 bases, and 8 bases lay in between. The CDR3 reads CASSQVDLTQYF. CDR3 in DNA: TGTGCCAGCAGCCAAGTTGATCTCACGCAGTATTTT.

The sample holds many counts of this clonotype. The genes are TRBV7-9 and TRBJ2-1; TRBD2 agrees at 9 bases. Germline V gene data show CDR1 as SEHNR and CDR2 as FQNEAQ (reference sequence). The CDR3 totals 19 residues. Trimming took 5 bases from V and 0 from J; bases not matched to a gene: 14. CDR3: CASSGQTRTSVSSYNEQFF. The CDR3 bases are TGTGCCAGCAGCGGCCAGACTCGGACTAGCGTAAGCTCCTACAATGAGCAGTTCTTC. The whole variable domain, remainder taken from reference TRBV7-9 and TRBJ2-1, is DTGVSQNPRHKITKRGQNVTFRCDPISEHNRLYWYRQTLGQGPEFLTYFQNEAQLEKSRLLSDRFSAERPKGSFSTLEIQRTEQGDSAMYLCASSGQTRTSVSSYNEQFFGPGTRLTVL.

This clonotype occurred many times. The V and J genes are TRBV5-1 and TRBJ2-4; 7 bases are a match to TRBD1. The V segment lost 1 base and the J segment 8 bases; nucleotides outside the gene matches: 3. This CDR3 contains 13 residues. The germline gives CDR1 SGHRS, CDR2 YFSETQ. CDR3 loop: CASSLLGTDIQYF. CDR3 in DNA: TGCGCCAGCAGCTTGCTGGGGACAGACATTCAGTACTTC.

The chain carries TRBV21-1 and TRBJ1-5; TRBD1, the D gene given by the table, was not confirmed from the DNA. TRBV21-1 is given as a pseudogene. The CDR3 length is 12 residues. CDR3 DNA: TGTGCCAGCGGGGGACATTGTGAGCCCCAGCATTTT. This encodes CASGGHCEPQHF.

This clonotype was detected a few times. The chain has TRBV11-2 and TRBJ1-2, with D possibly matching TRBD1 (6 bases). V was cut by 0 bases and J by 3 bases, with 11 bases left in between. CDR1 and CDR2 from the germline V gene are SGHAT and FQNNGV. The CDR3 consists of 15 residues. CDR3 coding DNA: TGTGCCAGCAGCTTAGAATTCAGGGGCGACTATGGCTACACCTTC. Its protein is CASSLEFRGDYGYTF.

At least ten counts were recorded for this clonotype. This chain connects TRBV27 to TRBJ1-6; D remains ambiguous. V lost 5 bases to trimming and J lost 7 bases, with 12 bases between them. This CDR3 has 14 residues. Germline CDR1 is MNHEY and CDR2 is SMNVEV (reference sequence). The CDR3 is CASSAANSNSPLHF. CDR3 nucleotides: TGTGCCAGCAGTGCCGCAAACAGCAATTCACCCCTCCACTTT.

This clonotype was seen a few times. CDR3 bases: TGTGCCAGCAGTGACAGGGCCACTGAAGCTTTCTTT. Its protein is CASSDRATEAFF. This rearrangement joins TRBV6-5 to TRBJ1-1; the match to TRBD1 covers 7 bases. V shed 5 bases, J shed 4 bases, and the junction held 1 base outside the gene matches. CDR1 and CDR2 from the germline V gene are MNHEY and SVGAGI. The CDR3 runs to 12 residues.

A few counts support this clonotype. The chain links TRBV3-1 to TRBJ2-3; the match to TRBD1 covers 9 bases. Germline trimming cut 4 bases from V and 0 bases from J; bases unmatched to any gene: 5. CDR1 and CDR2 (germline): LGHDT, YNNKEL (reference sequence). The CDR3 runs 16 residues. CDR3 protein: CASSRGQGWSTDTQYF. CDR3 nucleotides: TGTGCCAGCAGCCGAGGACAGGGGTGGAGCACAGATACGCAGTATTTT.

This clonotype came up many times. The CDR3 protein is CASSPSDVGADTQYF. The CDR3 DNA is TGTGCCAGCAGCCCCTCAGATGTCGGGGCAGATACGCAGTATTTT. The rearrangement links TRBV3-1 to TRBJ2-3; TRBD2 is a possible D gene (5 bases). Trimming removed 4 bases from V and 4 bases from J, with 15 bases in between. In germline, CDR1 is LGHDT, CDR2 YNNKEL (reference sequence). The CDR3 has 15 residues.

V and J are TRBV9 and TRBJ2-7; D is unclear. The CDR3 is 15 residues long. V lost 0 bases and J lost 1, with 11 bases in between. Germline assignment: CDR1 SGDLS and CDR2 YYNGEE. In nucleotides, the CDR3 is TGTGCCAGCAGCGTAGGAGAGCACTCTTCCTACGAGCAGTACTTC. Protein sequence: CASSVGEHSSYEQYF.

This clonotype showed up many times. The V gene is TRBV12-3 or TRBV12-4, the J gene TRBJ2-2, with 10 bases fitting TRBD1. The V gene end was trimmed by 8 bases and the J gene end by 6 bases; junction bases not matched to a gene: 0. The CDR3 totals 12 residues. CDR3 residues: CASGQGAGELFF. The CDR3 DNA reads TGTGCCAGCGGACAGGGGGCCGGGGAGCTGTTTTTT.

The chain is built from TRBV6-2 or TRBV6-3 and TRBJ1-1, with D uncertain. Between the trimmed V and J ends, which lost 8 bases and 0 bases, there was a span of 16 bases. Germline CDR1 and CDR2: MNHEY and SVGEGT. The CDR3 has 15 residues. The CDR3 is CASRSLGIMNTEAFF. The CDR3, as DNA: TGTGCCAGCCGCTCTCTAGGGATCATGAACACTGAAGCTTTCTTT.

This clonotype was detected a few times. V and J are TRBV6-2 or TRBV6-3 and TRBJ2-5; D tentatively fits TRBD1 or TRBD2 (5 bases each). The germline V gene encodes CDR1 MNHEY and CDR2 SVGEGT. V lost 5 bases, J lost 3 bases, and 13 bases lay in between. CDR3 length: 14 amino acids. The CDR3 spells CASSDRQTKETQYF. CDR3 in DNA: TGTGCCAGCAGTGACCGACAGACTAAAGAGACCCAGTACTTC.

This clonotype was observed a handful of times. This CDR3 is CASSFSLNTEAFF. The CDR3 DNA reads as TGTGCCAGCAGCTTTTCTTTGAACACTGAAGCTTTCTTT. The chain uses TRBV12-3 or TRBV12-4 and TRBJ1-1; D is undetermined. This CDR3 region has 13 residues. Trimming removed 6 bases at V and 0 bases at J, with 8 bases between.

This clonotype came up a few times. This chain uses TRBV20-1 with TRBJ2-1; TRBD2 matches 10 bases. The V segment lost 6 bases and the J segment 10 bases; nucleotides outside the gene matches: 9. Germline V gene data show CDR1 as DFQATT and CDR2 as SNEGSKA (reference sequence). The CDR3 extends over 13 amino acids. The CDR3 bases are TGCAGTGCCCAAAGCGGGGGGGCCAGAGAGCAGTTCTTC. Protein: CSAQSGGAREQFF.

V and J are TRBV28 and TRBJ1-2; possibly TRBD1 for D (6 bases). CDR1 is MDHEN, CDR2 SYDVKM, per germline. V was trimmed by 3 bases and J by 6 bases, leaving 14 bases between them. The CDR3 contains 14 residues. The CDR3 DNA follows: TGTGCCAGCAGTTTGCCGGGGGCCCCGAATGGCTACACCTTC. It specifies CASSLPGAPNGYTF.

This chain joins TRBV15 and TRBJ1-3; 9 bases line up with TRBD1. Germline values: CDR1 LNHNV, CDR2 YYDKDF (reference sequence). V dropped 5 bases and J dropped 4; count of bases not matched to a gene: 6. CDR3 length: 15 residues. The CDR3 nucleotides read TGTGCCACCAGCGAAACAGGGGGCAAAGGAAACACCATATATTTT. Its protein is CATSETGGKGNTIYF.

The chain carries TRBV5-4 and TRBJ2-7; TRBD1 agrees at 9 bases. Germline values: CDR1 SGHNT, CDR2 YYREEE (reference sequence). The V gene end was trimmed by 4 bases and the J gene end by 2 bases; junction bases not matched to a gene: 7. This CDR3 spans 15 amino acids. Here the CDR3 reads CASSGGGTGPYEQYF. The CDR3, as DNA: TGTGCCAGCAGCGGGGGGGGGACAGGGCCCTACGAGCAGTACTTC.

This clonotype occurred many times. The chain has TRBV5-6 and TRBJ1-1; weak D call: TRBD1 (5 bases). With 0 bases removed from V and 4 bases from J, the gap between germline ends came to 10 bases. This CDR3 has 14 residues. Germline CDR1 and CDR2: SGHDT and YYEEEE. The CDR3 loop reads CASSLAGRATEAFF. The CDR3 DNA sequence: TGTGCCAGCAGCTTGGCAGGGAGGGCCACTGAAGCTTTCTTT.

The rearrangement links TRBV12-5 to TRBJ2-7; either TRBD1 or TRBD2 may fit D (6 bases each). Per germline, CDR1 LGHNT and CDR2 FRNRAP. Trimming left V 8 bases short and J 4 bases short, with 18 bases between. This CDR3 spans 14 amino acids. The CDR3 sequence: CASTRGAFPYEQYF. DNA for the CDR3: TGTGCTAGTACGAGGGGGGCTTTTCCGTACGAGCAGTACTTC.

The CDR3 loop reads CSARDGLAESTDTQYF. The CDR3 DNA follows: TGCAGTGCTAGAGATGGGCTAGCGGAGAGCACAGATACGCAGTATTTT. The chain recombines TRBV20-1 with TRBJ2-3; 7 nucleotides align to TRBD2. Germline-derived CDR1 and CDR2 are DFQATT and SNEGSKA (reference sequence). V was clipped by 0 bases and J by 0 bases; unmatched bases: 6. The CDR3 is made up of 16 amino acids.

A few counts support this clonotype. As DNA, the CDR3 is TGCGCCAGCAGCTTGGCCCTCGTTACAGGGCGAACCGGGGAGCTGTTTTTT. It is translated as CASSLALVTGRTGELFF. The chain has TRBV5-1 and TRBJ2-2; D might be TRBD1 (6 bases). V lost 0 bases and J 5 bases, leaving 17 bases between the germline ends. The germline V gene has CDR1 SGHRS and CDR2 YFSETQ. The length of the CDR3 is 17 residues.

This clonotype was counted a few times. The gene calls are TRBV7-6 and TRBJ2-7, with D perhaps matching TRBD1 (5 bases). The V end lost 1 base, the J end lost 7 bases, and 11 bases lay between the germline ends. The CDR3 totals 13 residues. Germline CDR1 SGHVS, CDR2 FNYEAQ. Written as DNA, the CDR3 is TGTGCCAGCAGCTTAGGCAGGACAAGGGAGCAGTACTTC. Translation gives CASSLGRTREQYF.